Listed here are 20 T cell receptor beta chains from one sample, sequenced in a study of CD8 T cells in Susac syndrome. Random hexamers served to reverse transcribe roughly 0.5 to 1 ug RNA. TCRdb reprocessed the immunoSEQ multiplex PCR reads with MiXCR, giving one entry per CDR3 protein. The table has roughly 120,000 distinct CDR3 sequences, about 95% seen once; the top ten hold roughly 0.13%. The sequencing input was CD4+ T cells from PBMCs. These receptors were obtained from a human donor with multiple sclerosis.

This sequence joins TRBV5-4 and TRBJ1-2, with D hard to call. The CDR3 runs to 15 residues. Germline V gene data show CDR1 as SGHNT and CDR2 as YYREEE (reference sequence). V lost 1 base and J 1 base, leaving 11 bases between the germline ends. CDR3 protein: CASSLIIGSNYGYTF. The DNA for the CDR3 is TGTGCCAGCAGCTTGATTATTGGCAGTAACTATGGCTACACCTTC.

The genes are TRBV29-1 and TRBJ2-1, with TRBD1 identical over 8 bases. The germline V gene encodes CDR1 SQVTM and CDR2 ANQGSEA. V was clipped by 6 bases and J by 4 bases; unmatched bases: 8. CDR3 length: 14 amino acids. The CDR3: CSVQGEVSYNEQFF. CDR3 DNA sequence: TGCAGCGTACAGGGGGAAGTATCTTACAATGAGCAGTTCTTC.

The rearrangement uses TRBV20-1 and TRBJ2-7; 12 bases agree with TRBD2. CDR3 length equals 16 residues. The germline V gene encodes CDR1 DFQATT and CDR2 SNEGSKA (reference sequence). The V segment lost 5 bases and the J segment 0 bases; nucleotides outside the gene matches: 8. The CDR3 region is CSAHRTSGASSYEQYF. In DNA, the CDR3 is TGCAGTGCTCACAGGACTAGCGGGGCCTCCTCCTACGAGCAGTACTTC.

This rearrangement joins TRBV5-1 to TRBJ1-2, with D possibly matching TRBD1 (5 bases). Germline lookup yields CDR1 SGHRS and CDR2 YFSETQ. Trimming pared 0 bases from V and 8 bases from J, leaving 11 bases between. This CDR3 has 13 amino acids. The CDR3 reads CASSLVAWGGYTF. In nucleotides, the CDR3 is TGCGCCAGCAGCTTGGTGGCCTGGGGCGGCTACACCTTC.

The rearrangement joins TRBV5-1 to TRBJ2-1, with D possibly being TRBD2 (6 bases). Germline V CDR1 and CDR2: SGHRS, YFSETQ. The CDR3 loop spans 18 amino acids. V was pared by 0 bases and J by 5 bases, with 21 bases between. The CDR3 coding sequence is TGCGCCAGCAGCTTGGCCTGGGTAGCGGTCCCTCAGAACAATGAGCAGTTCTTC. Translation: CASSLAWVAVPQNNEQFF.

The chain carries TRBV15 and TRBJ2-1; D is unclear. Germline V gene sequence: CDR1 LNHNV, CDR2 YYDKDF (reference sequence). Trimming removed 0 bases from V and 9 bases from J, with 3 bases in between. The CDR3 is made up of 11 amino acids. The CDR3 DNA follows: TGTGCCACCAGCAGAGATACTGAGCAGTTCTTC. Its translation is CATSRDTEQFF.

This chain joins TRBV11-2 and TRBJ1-4; the D is unclear. Germline values: CDR1 SGHAT, CDR2 FQNNGV. Between the trimmed V and J ends, which lost 0 bases and 5 bases, there was a span of 13 bases. The CDR3 is made up of 16 amino acids. The CDR3 region has the DNA TGTGCCAGCAGCTTAGATCGAGGGCACCTAAATGAAAAACTGTTTTTT. Translated, it gives CASSLDRGHLNEKLFF.

This chain connects TRBV27 to TRBJ2-1; the match to TRBD2 covers 7 bases. With V trimmed by 2 bases and J by 3 bases, 4 bases remained unmatched. The CDR3 runs 15 residues. CDR1 is MNHEY, CDR2 SMNVEV, per germline (reference sequence). The CDR3 is CASSLTGGVYNEQFF. In nucleotides, the CDR3 is TGTGCCAGCAGTTTAACTGGGGGGGTCTACAATGAGCAGTTCTTC.

The rearrangement uses TRBV5-1 and TRBJ2-7; D might be TRBD2 (7 bases). The germline V gene encodes CDR1 SGHRS and CDR2 YFSETQ. The CDR3 length is 15 residues. Trimming took off 1 base at V and 4 bases at J, with 15 bases between the two ends. CDR3 DNA sequence: TGCGCCAGCAGCTTGCGCGCGGGGGCATCGTACGAGCAGTACTTC. It translates to CASSLRAGASYEQYF.

The rearrangement uses TRBV10-3 and TRBJ2-1; the D gene is possibly TRBD1 (5 bases). The CDR3 length is 15 residues. V dropped 3 bases and J dropped 8 bases, with 17 bases sitting between them. Germline CDR1 is ENHRY and CDR2 is SYGVKD. CDR3: CAISDRAKLTDEQFF. The CDR3 bases are TGTGCCATCAGTGACAGGGCTAAACTCACGGATGAGCAGTTCTTC.

The chain is built from TRBV5-1 and TRBJ2-5, with a weak D call TRBD2 (5 bases). The germline V and J ends were trimmed by 1 base and 2 bases, with 9 bases remaining between them. This CDR3 spans 14 amino acids. CDR1 and CDR2 (germline): SGHRS, YFSETQ. CDR3 amino acids: CASSLRRDQETQYF. For the CDR3, the DNA is TGCGCCAGCAGCTTGCGACGGGATCAAGAGACCCAGTACTTC.

This chain joins TRBV5-1 and TRBJ2-7, with D hard to call. Germline V gene sequence: CDR1 SGHRS, CDR2 YFSETQ. V lost 4 bases and J lost 6, with 14 bases in between. The CDR3 is made up of 13 amino acids. CDR3: CASSPGWNSEQYF. CDR3 sequence (DNA): TGCGCCAGCAGCCCCGGGTGGAACAGCGAGCAGTACTTC.

The chain links TRBV11-2 to TRBJ2-6; D gene ambiguous. CDR3 length: 16 residues. The germline V gene has CDR1 SGHAT and CDR2 FQNNGV. Trimming pared 5 bases from V and 4 bases from J, leaving 15 bases between. The CDR3, as DNA: TGTGCCAGCAGCGAGAGGCCGCCCCCCGGGGCCAACGTCCTGACTTTC. It yields the protein CASSERPPPGANVLTF.

CDR3 nucleotide sequence: TGTGCCAGCAGCCCTTGGACAGGGGGGTTTGCCGAGCAGTACTTC. Translated: CASSPWTGGFAEQYF. The gene calls are TRBV14 and TRBJ2-7; 10 nucleotides agree with TRBD1. J was trimmed by 6 bases and V by 4 bases; bases with no gene match: 9. CDR1 is SGHDN, CDR2 FVKESK, per germline. The CDR3 is 15 amino acids. Supplemented by reference TRBV14 and TRBJ2-7, the full variable domain reads EAGVTQFPSHSVIEKGQTVTLRCDPISGHDNLYWYRRVMGKEIKFLLHFVKESKQDESGMPNNRFLAERTGGTYSTLKVQPAELEDSGVYFCASSPWTGGFAEQYFGPGTRLTVT.

This clonotype was observed a few times. DNA for the CDR3: TGTGCCAGCAGCCGCCCCTCTGGGGCCAACGTCCTGACTTTC. Its translation is CASSRPSGANVLTF. The gene calls are TRBV3-1 and TRBJ2-6; D unclear. Germline loops: CDR1 LGHDT, CDR2 YNNKEL (reference sequence). The germline V and J ends were trimmed by 4 bases and 0 bases, with 4 bases remaining between them. The CDR3 has 14 amino acids.

The rearrangement uses TRBV5-6 and TRBJ1-1; TRBD1 aligns across 12 bases. Germline loops: CDR1 SGHDT, CDR2 YYEEEE. The CDR3 is made up of 15 amino acids. V lost 2 bases to trimming and J lost 5 bases; unmatched junction nucleotides: 4. CDR3 coding DNA: TGTGCCAGCAGCTTCGGGACAGGGGGCCAGACTGAAGCTTTCTTT. It translates to CASSFGTGGQTEAFF.

This chain uses TRBV30 with TRBJ1-2; a possible D gene is TRBD1 (5 bases). Germline CDR1 GTSNPN, CDR2 SVGIG (reference sequence). CDR3 length equals 11 residues. V lost 5 bases and J 7 bases, leaving 11 bases between the germline ends. The CDR3 nucleotides are TGTGCCTGGGTGGGGGAAATTGGCTACACCTTC. The encoded protein is CAWVGEIGYTF.

Remarks on this clonotype: At one end the junction does not follow the germline gene, possibly because of a read error. The chain combines TRBV2 with TRBJ1-2; D is perhaps TRBD1 (5 bases). The CDR3 is 14 residues long. Germline lookup yields CDR1 SNHLY and CDR2 FYNNEI. DNA for the CDR3: TGTGCCAGCGGTGAAGCGCTTCAGGGAGGTGGCTACACCTTC. Protein sequence: CASGEALQGGGYTF.

This clonotype showed up just once. This rearrangement joins TRBV19 to TRBJ1-4; 12 bases match TRBD1. CDR3 length: 15 residues. Germline CDR1 is LNHDA and CDR2 is SQIVND (reference sequence). V lost 7 bases, J lost 7 bases, and 7 bases stayed unmatched. The CDR3 loop reads CASTDMGQGAEKLFF. CDR3 sequence (DNA): TGTGCCAGTACTGATATGGGACAGGGGGCTGAAAAACTGTTTTTT.

The V call is TRBV6-2 or TRBV6-3, the J call TRBJ2-4; TRBD1 matches at 10 bases. From germline, CDR1 is MNHEY and CDR2 SVGEGT. V shed 5 bases, J shed 8 bases, and the junction held 15 bases outside the gene matches. The CDR3 totals 17 residues. The CDR3: CASSPRDRGIGADIQYF. CDR3 nucleotides: TGTGCCAGCAGTCCCCGGGACAGGGGTATCGGTGCGGACATTCAGTACTTC.